Listed below are T cell receptor beta chains from one sample, sequenced in a study of response to subunit inactivated influenza vaccine. TCRdb re-called the RT-PCR reads through MiXCR, storing one row per CDR3 protein. The sample has more than 600,000 distinct CDR3 sequences; around 20% are singletons. The input for sequencing was PBMCs from blood, taken 5 days after vaccination. The source is a man in his forties or fifties who received an inactivated influenza vaccine. CDR3s include the opening cysteine and the closing phenylalanine or tryptophan. Each record gives: CDR3 length, D gene, J gene, clone size, V gene, CDR3 protein, CDR3 DNA. The D gene is left open where the match is weak. Only some rows state a clone size, as once, few, many or a class for expanded clones.

15	.	TRBJ2-7	many	TRBV4-3	CASSQDLGQSYEQYF	TGCGCCAGCAGCCAAGATCTAGGGCAGTCCTACGAGCAGTACTTC
18	.	TRBJ1-2	few	TRBV4-3	CASSQDIILGRRNYGYTF	TGCGCCAGCAGCCAAGATATTATTTTAGGGCGACGGAACTATGGCTACACCTTC
17	TRBD2	TRBJ2-1	.	TRBV6-2/TRBV6-3	CASSYEIGLAGVDEQFF	TGTGCCAGCAGTTACGAAATCGGACTAGCGGGGGTAGATGAGCAGTTCTTC
16	.	TRBJ2-2	.	TRBV7-6	CASSLAGGQNTGELFF	TGTGCCAGCAGCTTAGCGGGGGGCCAGAACACCGGGGAGCTGTTTTTT
15	.	TRBJ2-3	.	TRBV7-2	CASSSGTFSTDTQYF	TGTGCCAGCAGCTCCGGGACCTTTAGCACAGATACGCAGTATTTT
15	TRBD1	TRBJ1-6	.	TRBV7-2	CASSLDRTGHSPLHF	TGTGCCAGCAGCTTGGACCGGACAGGGCATTCACCCCTCCACTTT
16	TRBD2	TRBJ2-5	few	TRBV28	CASSSPTLGRQETQYF	TGTGCCAGCAGTTCTCCCACCCTCGGGAGGCAAGAGACCCAGTACTTC
12	.	TRBJ2-1	few	TRBV20-1	CSARLDYNEQFF	TGCAGTGCTAGACTGGACTACAATGAGCAGTTCTTC
12	TRBD1	TRBJ1-1	.	TRBV28	CASSFGQGQGFF	TGTGCCAGCAGTTTCGGACAGGGACAAGGGTTTTTT
13	.	TRBJ1-5	.	TRBV7-3	CASGGGLNQPQHF	TGTGCCAGCGGGGGCGGACTCAATCAGCCCCAGCATTTT
15	TRBD2	TRBJ2-7	many	TRBV20-1	CSARDFREGSYEQYF	TGCAGTGCTAGAGATTTCCGGGAGGGCTCCTACGAGCAGTACTTC
13	.	TRBJ2-7	many	TRBV12-3/TRBV12-4	CASTLGGGYEQYF	TGTGCCAGCACTCTCGGGGGTGGGTACGAGCAGTACTTC
13	.	TRBJ1-1	many	TRBV5-1	CASSRDTNTEAFF	TGCGCCAGCAGTCGTGACACGAACACTGAAGCTTTCTTT
14	TRBD1	TRBJ2-7	few	TRBV10-3	CAISPGTGTYEQYF	TGTGCCATCAGTCCCGGGACAGGGACCTACGAGCAGTACTTC
15	TRBD2	TRBJ2-1	.	TRBV20-1	CSAPGLAGIYNEQFF	TGCAGTGCTCCGGGACTAGCGGGTATCTACAATGAGCAGTTCTTC
14	TRBD2	TRBJ2-7	.	TRBV5-1	CASSLAREGYEQYF	TGCGCCAGCAGCTTGGCCAGGGAGGGCTACGAGCAGTACTTC
13	.	TRBJ2-3	.	TRBV24-1	CATSDTPTDTQYF	TGTGCCACCAGTGACACTCCGACAGATACGCAGTATTTT
18	.	TRBJ2-2	few	TRBV11-1	CASSPIPGQGNRTGELFF	TGTGCCAGCAGCCCCATTCCCGGACAAGGGAACAGGACCGGGGAGCTGTTTTTT
15	.	TRBJ1-1	.	TRBV12-3/TRBV12-4	CASTSTGRKATEAFF	TGTGCCAGCACCTCCACCGGCAGAAAGGCCACTGAAGCTTTCTTT
15	.	TRBJ2-2	few	TRBV5-1	CASSPQDLRTGELFF	TGCGCCAGCAGCCCCCAGGACCTCAGGACCGGGGAGCTGTTTTTT